This is a list of T cell receptor beta chains from one sample in a study of CXCR3-negative and CXCR3-positive naive CD8 T cells. TCRdb reworked the 5' RACE reads into one entry per CDR3 protein, no DNA. The listing contains approximately 8,500 distinct CDR3 sequences. Material: naive CXCR3- CD8+ T cells from blood. These receptor sequences come from a human donor in good health. Some clones in this sample may be carry-over from other donors' samples. CDR3s include the opening cysteine and the closing phenylalanine or tryptophan. Not all rows give a size; the values are once, few, many and, for expanded clones, a class.

v_gene: TRBV5-8
abundance: .
j_gene: TRBJ1-1
len: 15
CDR3aa: CASSFPGGLNTEAFF

v_gene: TRBV29-1
abundance: .
j_gene: TRBJ2-1
len: 12
CDR3aa: CSVEVLEHEQFF

v_gene: TRBV30
abundance: medium-sized
j_gene: TRBJ2-1
len: 16
CDR3aa: CAWATVAGAMYNEQFF

v_gene: TRBV2
abundance: medium-sized
j_gene: TRBJ2-1
len: 11
CDR3aa: CASSDNNEQFF

v_gene: TRBV29-1
abundance: .
j_gene: TRBJ2-7
len: 12
CDR3aa: CSVGDNYNEQYF

v_gene: TRBV11-1
abundance: .
j_gene: TRBJ2-1
len: 13
CDR3aa: CASSEISGNEQFF

v_gene: TRBV18
abundance: .
j_gene: TRBJ1-1
len: 14
CDR3aa: CASSPPTKNTEAFF

v_gene: TRBV13
abundance: .
j_gene: TRBJ2-1
len: 16
CDR3aa: CASSPRAVAGDDEQFF

v_gene: TRBV13
abundance: .
j_gene: TRBJ1-1
len: 14
CDR3aa: CASSTDTENTEAFF

v_gene: TRBV7-9
abundance: .
j_gene: TRBJ1-1
len: 11
CDR3aa: CAGWEGTEAFF

v_gene: TRBV10-3
abundance: medium-sized
j_gene: TRBJ1-1
len: 11
CDR3aa: CAISESGEAFF

v_gene: TRBV6-2/TRBV6-3
abundance: medium-sized
j_gene: TRBJ2-2
len: 12
CDR3aa: CASSIGTGELFF

v_gene: TRBV5-1
abundance: .
j_gene: TRBJ2-1
len: 13
CDR3aa: CASSWSRDNEQFF

v_gene: TRBV29-1
abundance: .
j_gene: TRBJ2-1
len: 12
CDR3aa: CSARDVYNEQFF

v_gene: TRBV28
abundance: .
j_gene: TRBJ1-1
len: 13
CDR3aa: CASSFLRRGEAFF

v_gene: TRBV28
abundance: medium-sized
j_gene: TRBJ2-7
len: 14
CDR3aa: CASSVGAGGDEQYF

v_gene: TRBV29-1
abundance: .
j_gene: TRBJ2-7
len: 16
CDR3aa: CSVVAASRQSSYEQYF

v_gene: TRBV20-1
abundance: .
j_gene: TRBJ2-3
len: 14
CDR3aa: CSARVAGSTDPQYF

v_gene: TRBV29-1
abundance: .
j_gene: TRBJ2-3
len: 13
CDR3aa: CSVVPGVLDTQYF

v_gene: TRBV19
abundance: .
j_gene: TRBJ1-2
len: 14
CDR3aa: CASSHRDREDGYTF

v_gene: TRBV19
abundance: .
j_gene: TRBJ2-3
len: 13
CDR3aa: CASSTGRADTQYF

v_gene: TRBV7-9
abundance: .
j_gene: TRBJ2-1
len: 17
CDR3aa: CASSPGGSRAAYNEQFF

v_gene: TRBV6-1
abundance: .
j_gene: TRBJ1-1
len: 15
CDR3aa: CASSVVRDKNTEAFF

v_gene: TRBV4-3
abundance: .
j_gene: TRBJ2-2
len: 16
CDR3aa: CASTQAQGREAGELFF

v_gene: TRBV7-2
abundance: medium-sized
j_gene: TRBJ2-3
len: 16
CDR3aa: CASSFGLAGSTDTQYF

v_gene: TRBV7-9
abundance: .
j_gene: TRBJ1-2
len: 15
CDR3aa: CASSLAPHGNYGYTF

v_gene: TRBV12-3/TRBV12-4
abundance: .
j_gene: TRBJ1-1
len: 12
CDR3aa: CASSFGAGEAFF

v_gene: TRBV30
abundance: medium-sized
j_gene: TRBJ2-1
len: 14
CDR3aa: CAWRDRSSYNEQFF

v_gene: TRBV7-9
abundance: medium-sized
j_gene: TRBJ2-1
len: 16
CDR3aa: CASSLGGTSGINEQFF

v_gene: TRBV20-1
abundance: medium-sized
j_gene: TRBJ2-3
len: 15
CDR3aa: CSARVPAGEEYTQYF

v_gene: TRBV19
abundance: .
j_gene: TRBJ2-1
len: 15
CDR3aa: CASSIDVWGLNEQFF

v_gene: TRBV12-5
abundance: medium-sized
j_gene: TRBJ2-5
len: 17
CDR3aa: CASGLLVGESYQETQYF

v_gene: TRBV20-1
abundance: medium-sized
j_gene: TRBJ1-5
len: 16
CDR3aa: CSARDLRGASNQPQHF

v_gene: TRBV7-6
abundance: .
j_gene: TRBJ2-2
len: 13
CDR3aa: CASMDSAGGELFF

v_gene: TRBV7-3
abundance: .
j_gene: TRBJ2-1
len: 16
CDR3aa: CASSLTIPGDYNEQFF

v_gene: TRBV29-1
abundance: .
j_gene: TRBJ2-1
len: 12
CDR3aa: CSVGGTYNEQFF

v_gene: TRBV7-9
abundance: .
j_gene: TRBJ1-1
len: 14
CDR3aa: CASSSLGVNTEAFF

v_gene: TRBV24-1
abundance: .
j_gene: TRBJ2-3
len: 16
CDR3aa: CATSDRDQPITDTQYF

v_gene: TRBV5-1
abundance: medium-sized
j_gene: TRBJ1-2
len: 15
CDR3aa: CASSFPGQGEYGYTF

v_gene: TRBV2
abundance: medium-sized
j_gene: TRBJ1-2
len: 14
CDR3aa: CASSLPGQSDGYTF

v_gene: TRBV3-1
abundance: .
j_gene: TRBJ2-1
len: 17
CDR3aa: CASSQESSVSSYNEQFF

v_gene: TRBV7-2
abundance: medium-sized
j_gene: TRBJ2-1
len: 16
CDR3aa: CASSLMTGPGWKEQFF

v_gene: TRBV29-1
abundance: .
j_gene: TRBJ2-5
len: 14
CDR3aa: CSVTVRALHDTQYF

v_gene: TRBV12-5
abundance: .
j_gene: TRBJ2-1
len: 16
CDR3aa: CASGLGLAGIYNEQFF

v_gene: TRBV27
abundance: medium-sized
j_gene: TRBJ2-6
len: 16
CDR3aa: CASSLGAGTGANVLTF

v_gene: TRBV7-2
abundance: .
j_gene: TRBJ2-7
len: 13
CDR3aa: CASSLPGAYEQYF

v_gene: TRBV7-9
abundance: .
j_gene: TRBJ2-7
len: 14
CDR3aa: CASSLVAGDYEQYF

v_gene: TRBV7-6
abundance: medium-sized
j_gene: TRBJ2-5
len: 14
CDR3aa: CASSDRDREETQYF

v_gene: TRBV5-5
abundance: .
j_gene: TRBJ1-1
len: 14
CDR3aa: CASSLLDRNTEAFF

v_gene: TRBV7-9
abundance: medium-sized
j_gene: TRBJ2-1
len: 12
CDR3aa: CAIGDRGNEQFF

v_gene: TRBV28
abundance: medium-sized
j_gene: TRBJ1-4
len: 14
CDR3aa: CASSFRDRSEKLFF

v_gene: TRBV28
abundance: medium-sized
j_gene: TRBJ2-1
len: 17
CDR3aa: CASSLGQGGKAYNEQFF

v_gene: TRBV7-6
abundance: .
j_gene: TRBJ1-1
len: 15
CDR3aa: CASSLVGGADTEAFF

v_gene: TRBV13
abundance: .
j_gene: TRBJ1-2
len: 15
CDR3aa: CASSGQDRANYGYTF

v_gene: TRBV7-9
abundance: medium-sized
j_gene: TRBJ2-5
len: 12
CDR3aa: CASSLAPETQYF

v_gene: TRBV7-7
abundance: .
j_gene: TRBJ2-3
len: 12
CDR3aa: CASSPGDHTQYF

v_gene: TRBV6-5
abundance: .
j_gene: TRBJ2-7
len: 17
CDR3aa: CASSYSRTPDISYEQYF

v_gene: TRBV11-3
abundance: .
j_gene: TRBJ2-6
len: 15
CDR3aa: CASSFRGAGANVLTF

v_gene: TRBV7-3
abundance: medium-sized
j_gene: TRBJ2-3
len: 16
CDR3aa: CASHPRGSLSTDTQYF